A selection of T cell receptor beta chains follows, all from one sample in a study of blood T cell repertoires in COVID-19. Some clones are missing from TCRdb's copy, which holds only in-frame ones; the method was immunoSEQ multiplex PCR. Altogether approximately 210,000 clones are present, 82% being singletons, with the ten largest covering approximately 3.6%. The sequencing input was PBMCs or T cells enriched from blood (not recorded which). These receptor sequences come from a woman aged 60 to 75 who had recovered from COVID-19. CDR3s include the opening cysteine and the closing phenylalanine or tryptophan. A D gene is named only where the DNA matches it firmly. A row's size may be missing; if present it is once, few, many or a size class.

V gene	clone size	J gene	D gene	CDR3 protein	CDR3 DNA
TRBV19	-	TRBJ1-2	TRBD1	CASSSPGTGVNYGYTF	TGTGCCAGTAGTTCACCCGGGACAGGGGTCAACTATGGCTACACCTTC
TRBV18	-	TRBJ2-7	TRBD2	CASSPPTSGGVRQYF	TGTGCCAGCTCACCTCCCACTAGCGGGGGAGTTCGGCAGTACTTC
TRBV18	once	TRBJ2-7	-	CASSPPSLAGGYEQYF	TGTGCCAGCTCACCACCATCCCTGGCAGGGGGGTACGAGCAGTACTTC
TRBV2	once	TRBJ1-6	-	CASSSDSSYNSPLHF	TGTGCCAGCAGTAGTGATAGCTCCTATAATTCACCCCTCCACTTT
TRBV16	-	TRBJ1-6	-	CASSPKGLQPSPLHF	TGTGCCAGCAGCCCCAAAGGACTACAGCCCTCACCCCTCCACTTT
TRBV19	-	TRBJ1-1	TRBD1	CASSIDRANTEAFF	TGTGCCAGTAGTATCGACAGGGCGAACACTGAAGCTTTCTTT
TRBV25-1	-	TRBJ2-1	TRBD2	CASSESLAGVPRNEQFF	TGTGCCAGCAGTGAATCGCTAGCGGGGGTCCCGCGCAATGAGCAGTTCTTC
TRBV27	-	TRBJ1-3	-	CASSSGAGNTIYF	TGTGCCAGCAGTTCAGGGGCTGGAAACACCATATATTTT
TRBV29-1	-	TRBJ2-2	-	CSVVGQGVTGELFF	TGCAGCGTTGTCGGTCAGGGTGTCACCGGGGAGCTGTTTTTT
TRBV5-4	-	TRBJ2-1	TRBD1	CASSLGLQGISYNEQFF	TGTGCCAGCAGCTTGGGGCTACAGGGGATATCCTACAATGAGCAGTTCTTC
TRBV27	-	TRBJ2-7	-	CASSLARTSYEQYF	TGTGCCAGCAGTTTGGCTAGAACCTCCTACGAGCAGTACTTC